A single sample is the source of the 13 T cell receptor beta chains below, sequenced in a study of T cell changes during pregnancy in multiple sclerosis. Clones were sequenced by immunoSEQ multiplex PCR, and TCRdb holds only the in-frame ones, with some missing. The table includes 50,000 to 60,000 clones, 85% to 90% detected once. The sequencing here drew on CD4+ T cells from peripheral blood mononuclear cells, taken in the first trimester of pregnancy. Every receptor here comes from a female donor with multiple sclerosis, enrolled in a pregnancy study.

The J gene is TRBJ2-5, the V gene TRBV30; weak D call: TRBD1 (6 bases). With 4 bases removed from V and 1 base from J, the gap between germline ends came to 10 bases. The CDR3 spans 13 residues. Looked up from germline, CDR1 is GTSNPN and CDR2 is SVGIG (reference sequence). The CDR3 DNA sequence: TGTGCCTGGAATCGGGACATCCAAGAGACCCAGTACTTC. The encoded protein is CAWNRDIQETQYF. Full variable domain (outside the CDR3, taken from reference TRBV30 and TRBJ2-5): SQTIHQWPATLVQPVGSPLSLECTVEGTSNPNLYWYRQAAGRGLQLLFYSVGIGQISSEVPQNLSASRPQDRQFILSSKKLLLSDSGFYLCAWNRDIQETQYFGPGTRLLVL.

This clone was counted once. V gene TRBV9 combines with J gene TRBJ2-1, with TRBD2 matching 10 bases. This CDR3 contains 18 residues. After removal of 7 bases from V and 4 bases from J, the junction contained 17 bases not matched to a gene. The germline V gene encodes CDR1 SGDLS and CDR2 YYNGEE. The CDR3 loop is CASSPLVLAGVLYNEQFF. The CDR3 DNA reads TGTGCCAGCTCTCCCTTAGTGCTAGCGGGGGTTTTATACAATGAGCAGTTCTTC.

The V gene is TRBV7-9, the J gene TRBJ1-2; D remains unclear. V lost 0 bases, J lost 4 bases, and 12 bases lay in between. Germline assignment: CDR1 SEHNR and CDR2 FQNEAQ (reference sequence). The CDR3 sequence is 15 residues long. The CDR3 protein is CASSLAQVVSYGYTF. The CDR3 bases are TGTGCCAGCAGCTTAGCGCAGGTCGTCTCCTATGGCTACACCTTC.

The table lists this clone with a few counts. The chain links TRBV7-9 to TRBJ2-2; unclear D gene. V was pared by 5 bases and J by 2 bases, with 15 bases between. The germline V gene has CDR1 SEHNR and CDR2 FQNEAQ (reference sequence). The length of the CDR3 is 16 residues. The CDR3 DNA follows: TGTGCCAGCAGCCCCCGAGGCAGCGTTAACACCGGGGAGCTGTTTTTT. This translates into CASSPRGSVNTGELFF.

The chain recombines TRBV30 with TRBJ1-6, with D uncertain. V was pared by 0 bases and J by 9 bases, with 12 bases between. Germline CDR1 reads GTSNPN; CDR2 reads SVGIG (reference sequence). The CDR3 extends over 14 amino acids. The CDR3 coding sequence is TGTGCCTGGAGTGTCTGGACGGAGGGTTCACCCCTCCACTTT. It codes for CAWSVWTEGSPLHF.

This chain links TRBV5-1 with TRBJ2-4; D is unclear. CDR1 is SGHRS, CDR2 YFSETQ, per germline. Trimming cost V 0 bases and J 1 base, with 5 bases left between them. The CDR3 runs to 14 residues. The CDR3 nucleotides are TGCGCCAGCAGCTTGGCCAATGCCAAAAACATTCAGTACTTC. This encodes CASSLANAKNIQYF.

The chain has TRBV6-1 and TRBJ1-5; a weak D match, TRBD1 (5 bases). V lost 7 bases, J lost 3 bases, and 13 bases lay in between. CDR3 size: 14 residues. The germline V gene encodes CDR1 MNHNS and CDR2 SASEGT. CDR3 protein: CASTTASINQPQHF. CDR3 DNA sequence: TGTGCCAGCACGACAGCCTCGATCAATCAGCCCCAGCATTTT.

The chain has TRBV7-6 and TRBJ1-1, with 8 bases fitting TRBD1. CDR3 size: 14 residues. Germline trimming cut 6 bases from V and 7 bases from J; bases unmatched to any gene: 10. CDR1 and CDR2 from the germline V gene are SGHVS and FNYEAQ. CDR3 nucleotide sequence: TGTGCCAGCAGACAAAACTCCGGACAGGGTGAAGCTTTCTTT. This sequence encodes CASRQNSGQGEAFF.

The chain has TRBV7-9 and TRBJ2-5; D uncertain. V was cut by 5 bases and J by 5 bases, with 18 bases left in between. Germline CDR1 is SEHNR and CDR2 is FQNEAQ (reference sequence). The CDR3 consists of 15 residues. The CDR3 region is CASSPPSQSFETQYF. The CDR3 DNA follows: TGTGCCAGCAGCCCGCCGTCGCAGTCATTTGAGACCCAGTACTTC.

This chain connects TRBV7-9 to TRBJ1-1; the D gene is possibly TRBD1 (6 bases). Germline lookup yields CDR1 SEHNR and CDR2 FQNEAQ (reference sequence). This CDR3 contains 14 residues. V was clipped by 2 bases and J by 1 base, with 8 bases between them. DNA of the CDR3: TGTGCCAGCAGCTTAAGGACAGAGAACACTGAAGCTTTCTTT. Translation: CASSLRTENTEAFF.

The CDR3 reads CASSGTGIGELFF. CDR3 DNA sequence: TGCGCCAGCTCCGGGACAGGGATCGGGGAGCTGTTTTTT. The gene calls are TRBV10-2 and TRBJ2-2; TRBD1 matches 9 bases. CDR1 is WSHSY and CDR2 is SAAADI in the germline V gene. V gave up 8 bases and J gave up 7 bases; unmatched junction bases: 5. There are 13 residues in the CDR3.

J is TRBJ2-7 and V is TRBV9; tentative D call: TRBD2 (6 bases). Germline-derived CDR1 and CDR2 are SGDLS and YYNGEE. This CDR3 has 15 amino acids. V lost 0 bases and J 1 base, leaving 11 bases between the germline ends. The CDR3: CASSVGVAASYEQYF. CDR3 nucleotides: TGTGCCAGCAGCGTAGGTGTAGCGGCTTCCTACGAGCAGTACTTC.

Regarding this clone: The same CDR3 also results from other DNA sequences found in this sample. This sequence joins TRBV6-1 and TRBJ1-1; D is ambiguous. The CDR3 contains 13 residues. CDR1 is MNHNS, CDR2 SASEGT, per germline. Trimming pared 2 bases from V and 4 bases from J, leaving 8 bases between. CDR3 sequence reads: CASSERRGTEAFF. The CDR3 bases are TGTGCCAGCAGTGAACGGCGGGGCACTGAAGCTTTCTTT.